These 26 T cell receptor beta chains share one sample of origin, sequenced in a study of T cell repertoires in cytomegalovirus infection. No antigens are known for them. Via MiXCR, TCRdb re-called the reads, giving one row per CDR3 protein. The sample has about 920,000 distinct CDR3 sequences, roughly 31% seen once; the top ten hold under 15%. Sequencing was performed on cultured CD8+ T cells from PBMCs, taken from culture after CMV antigen stimulation. These receptor sequences come from a human donor in good health (CMV status not recorded). Some clones in this sample may be carry-over from other donors' samples.

The chain employs TRBV27 and TRBJ2-5, with 7 bases aligning to TRBD1. Trimming at V came to 6 bases and at J to 5 bases, leaving 9 bases not matched to a gene. CDR1 and CDR2 (germline): MNHEY, SMNVEV (reference sequence). This CDR3 has 14 residues. CDR3 sequence reads: CASSLGGTGETQYF. As DNA, the CDR3 is TGTGCCAGCAGCCTAGGGGGCACGGGCGAGACCCAGTACTTC.

The chain has TRBV19 and TRBJ1-1, with D perhaps TRBD1 (5 bases). This CDR3 is built from 10 residues. V was trimmed by 6 bases and J by 13 bases, leaving 12 bases between them. Germline CDR1 reads LNHDA; CDR2 reads SQIVND (reference sequence). The CDR3, as DNA: TGTGCCAGTAGCACCGGGGGGGTTTTCTTT. Amino acids: CASSTGGVFF.

This clonotype has only a few counts. This sequence joins TRBV27 and TRBJ1-1; maybe TRBD1 (5 bases). CDR3 length: 14 residues. Germline lookup yields CDR1 MNHEY and CDR2 SMNVEV (reference sequence). The V end lost 7 bases, the J end lost 0 bases, and 12 bases lay between the germline ends. In nucleotides, the CDR3 is TGTGCCAGCACCCTGGGGGGGATGAACACTGAAGCTTTCTTT. Its translation is CASTLGGMNTEAFF.

The V call is TRBV27, the J call TRBJ1-2, with TRBD1 as a possible D gene (6 bases). V was cut by 2 bases and J by 1 base, with 11 bases left in between. Germline V gene data show CDR1 as MNHEY and CDR2 as SMNVEV (reference sequence). There are 15 residues in the CDR3. CDR3 in DNA: TGTGCCAGCAGTTTAAGGGGGGGCAGTAACTATGGCTACACCTTC. It codes for CASSLRGGSNYGYTF.

This clonotype was seen once. This chain links TRBV4-1 with TRBJ1-4; TRBD1 agrees at 7 bases. Germline CDR1 and CDR2: MGHRA and YSYEKL. The CDR3 totals 15 residues. The V and J ends lost 0 bases and 10 bases, in that order; junction bases with no gene match: 8. CDR3 residues: CASSQEGAGGGKLFF. Written as DNA, the CDR3 is TGCGCCAGCAGCCAAGAGGGTGCAGGGGGGGGAAAACTGTTTTTT.

This clonotype appeared a few times. J is TRBJ2-5 and V is TRBV27; 7 nucleotides line up with TRBD1. The germline V gene encodes CDR1 MNHEY and CDR2 SMNVEV (reference sequence). The CDR3 extends over 14 amino acids. V trimming: 0 bases; J trimming: 5 bases; junction bases outside the gene matches: 3. The CDR3 sequence is CASSLSTGKETQYF. CDR3 coding DNA: TGTGCCAGCAGTTTATCGACAGGGAAGGAGACCCAGTACTTC.

On this clonotype itself: An end of the junction does not agree with germline; a read error may underlie this. The genes are TRBV7-3 and TRBJ2-2; 8 nucleotides line up with TRBD2. The CDR3 covers 17 residues. Germline V lookup: CDR1 SGHTA, CDR2 FQGTGA. CDR3 DNA: TGTGTCAGCAGCTTAAAGGTAGCGGGGACGAACACCGGGGAGCTGTTTTTT. It codes for CVSSLKVAGTNTGELFF.

With regard to this clonotype: A much larger clone differs from this one at a single base, so this may be a read error. V gene TRBV7-6 combines with J gene TRBJ2-1; D ambiguous. The CDR3 loop spans 13 amino acids. The V gene's germline CDR1 is SGHVS and CDR2 FNYEAQ. The germline V and J ends were trimmed by 8 bases and 6 bases, with 14 bases remaining between them. The CDR3, as DNA: TGTGCCAGCCCTTCAGGATTCTGCAATGAGCAGTTCTTC. Protein sequence: CASPSGFCNEQFF. Using reference TRBV7-6 and TRBJ2-1 for the parts outside the CDR3, the full variable domain is GAGVSQSPRYKVTKRGQDVALRCDPISGHVSLYWYRQALGQGPEFLTYFNYEAQQDKSGLPNDRFSAERPEGSISTLTIQRTEQRDSAMYRCASPSGFCNEQFFGPGTRLTVL.

In its sample, this clonotype was seen many times. V is TRBV7-2 and J is TRBJ2-1; D is possibly TRBD1 (6 bases). The CDR3 is made up of 18 amino acids. Per the germline V gene, CDR1 is SGHTA and CDR2 is FQGNSA. The V end was cut by 1 base, the J end by 2 bases, with 18 bases between. For the CDR3, the DNA is TGTGCCAGCAGCTTAGTGTCCAGTGGCAGGGGTACCTACAATGAGCAGTTCTTC. This encodes CASSLVSSGRGTYNEQFF. Complete variable domain (other parts from reference TRBV7-2 and TRBJ2-1): GAGVSQSPSNKVTEKGKDVELRCDPISGHTALYWYRQSLGQGLEFLIYFQGNSAPDKSGLPSDRFSAERTGGSVSTLTIQRTQQEDSAVYLCASSLVSSGRGTYNEQFFGPGTRLTVL.

V gene TRBV6-5 combines with J gene TRBJ2-3, with D possibly being TRBD2 (5 bases). Germline V CDR1 and CDR2: MNHEY, SVGAGI. The CDR3 totals 16 residues. Trimming removed 0 bases from V and 1 base from J, with 11 bases in between. Here the CDR3 reads CASSYSNGIRTDTQYF. The CDR3 nucleotides are TGTGCCAGCAGTTACTCGAACGGGATTCGCACAGATACGCAGTATTTT.

The chain recombines TRBV9 with TRBJ1-1; no definite D call. The CDR3 is 16 amino acids. In germline, CDR1 is SGDLS, CDR2 YYNGEE. Trimming cost V 2 bases and J 1 base, with 15 bases left between them. CDR3 sequence reads: CASSVSVGGENTEAFF. In nucleotides, the CDR3 is TGTGCCAGCAGCGTGTCTGTTGGAGGCGAGAACACTGAAGCTTTCTTT.

The chain carries TRBV6-1 and TRBJ2-3; TRBD1 is a possible D gene (6 bases). This CDR3 is 15 amino acids long. The germline CDR1 and CDR2 sequences are MNHNS and SASEGT. The V end lost 6 bases, the J end lost 3 bases, and 16 bases lay between the germline ends. The CDR3 spells CASRGMTGPTDTQYF. CDR3 DNA: TGTGCCAGCAGGGGGATGACAGGTCCGACAGATACGCAGTATTTT.

This clonotype was seen more than once but under ten times. This chain connects TRBV28 to TRBJ2-5; D gene uncertain. CDR1 and CDR2 (germline): MDHEN, SYDVKM. CDR3 length: 16 residues. V gave up 3 bases and J gave up 1 base, with 15 bases separating them. In DNA, the CDR3 is TGTGCCAGCAGTTTCCAACCAAGGGTGGTCCAAGAGACCCAGTACTTC. As protein: CASSFQPRVVQETQYF.

This clonotype was observed a few times. The CDR3, as DNA: TGCAGTGCTAGTTCCGGGAGAATTCTCCAAGAGACCCAGTACTTC. Translating it yields CSASSGRILQETQYF. The rearrangement uses TRBV20-1 and TRBJ2-5, with D maybe TRBD2 (6 bases). Germline CDR1 reads DFQATT; CDR2 reads SNEGSKA (reference sequence). Trimming took off 3 bases at V and 1 base at J, with 15 bases between the two ends. This CDR3 is 15 amino acids long.

This clonotype was picked up a small number of times. The chain employs TRBV7-9 and TRBJ2-3; D is possibly TRBD2 (6 bases). Deletions cut 4 bases from V and 9 bases from J, with 11 bases between. The CDR3 length is 12 residues. Looked up from germline, CDR1 is SEHNR and CDR2 is FQNEAQ (reference sequence). CDR3 DNA: TGTGCCAGCAGCTCTGGAGGGGTAACGCAGTATTTT. Translation: CASSSGGVTQYF.

The chain carries TRBV10-3 and TRBJ1-1; possibly TRBD1 for D (6 bases). Germline CDR1 is ENHRY and CDR2 is SYGVKD. CDR3 size: 12 residues. Trimming pared 9 bases from V and 4 bases from J, leaving 12 bases between. The CDR3 coding sequence is TGTGCCATAAGGGGGGCGGGCACTGAAGCTTTCTTT. Amino acids: CAIRGAGTEAFF.

This clonotype occurred a few times. This chain joins TRBV7-9 and TRBJ2-7, with D unclear. The V gene's germline CDR1 is SEHNR and CDR2 FQNEAQ (reference sequence). V was cut by 0 bases and J by 3 bases, with 9 bases left in between. This CDR3 comprises 14 residues. CDR3 protein: CASSLALQIYEQYF. The DNA of the CDR3 is TGTGCCAGCAGCTTAGCGCTACAGATCTACGAGCAGTACTTC.

This clonotype was counted many times. The genes are TRBV7-2 and TRBJ2-4; the D call may be TRBD1 or TRBD2 (6 bases each). Germline CDR1 and CDR2: SGHTA and FQGNSA. The CDR3 sequence is 17 residues long. V shed 5 bases and J shed 0 bases, with 17 bases lying between them. The DNA of the CDR3 is TGTGCCAGCAGCCCATCCGGGGGCAGTCCAGCCAAAAACATTCAGTACTTC. This translates into CASSPSGGSPAKNIQYF.

This clonotype was seen ten or more times. J is TRBJ2-7 and V is TRBV12-3 or TRBV12-4; no clear D. Trimming shortened V by 2 bases and J by 2 bases, and 7 bases separated the two germline ends. The CDR3 loop spans 13 amino acids. This chain's CDR3 is CASSLKNPYEQYF. CDR3 DNA sequence: TGTGCCAGCAGTTTAAAGAATCCCTACGAGCAGTACTTC.

The V gene is TRBV9, the J gene TRBJ1-6, with 7 bases matching TRBD1. Germline V gives CDR1 SGDLS, CDR2 YYNGEE. The CDR3 is 14 amino acids. With 3 bases clipped from V and 7 bases from J, the junction kept 4 bases outside the gene matches. For the CDR3, the DNA is TGTGCCAGCAGCGCGGACAGGAGCAATTCACCCCTCCACTTT. Translated: CASSADRSNSPLHF.

The gene calls are TRBV6-5 and TRBJ2-2; 9 bases fit TRBD2. The CDR3 covers 15 residues. J lost 5 bases, V lost 7 bases, and 8 bases had no gene match. Germline-derived CDR1 and CDR2 are MNHEY and SVGAGI. The CDR3 bases are TGTGCCAGCACCCTAGGAGCGGGGGGAACCGGGGAGCTGTTTTTT. It encodes CASTLGAGGTGELFF.

The J gene is TRBJ2-1, the V gene TRBV18; D not resolved. The CDR3 is made up of 14 amino acids. The germline gives CDR1 KGHSH, CDR2 LQKENI. The V end lost 3 bases, the J end lost 6 bases, and 12 bases lay between the germline ends. CDR3 in DNA: TGTGCCAGCTCACCCACGGTGGATCCCAATGAGCAGTTCTTC. Translating gives CASSPTVDPNEQFF.

This clonotype was detected only a few times. This chain connects TRBV4-1 to TRBJ2-7; 7 nucleotides align to TRBD2. V trimming: 3 bases; J trimming: 0 bases; junction bases outside the gene matches: 5. The CDR3 is 15 amino acids. Germline CDR1 reads MGHRA; CDR2 reads YSYEKL. The CDR3 DNA follows: TGCGCCAGCAGCCAGATTTCGGGAGGCTCCTACGAGCAGTACTTC. It is translated as CASSQISGGSYEQYF.

This clonotype was seen a handful of times. The rearrangement links TRBV14 to TRBJ2-1, with a weak D call TRBD1 (6 bases). The V gene lost 4 bases and the J gene lost 5 bases, with 24 bases spanning the gap. The CDR3 has 18 amino acids. Germline CDR1 reads SGHDN; CDR2 reads FVKESK. The CDR3 coding sequence is TGTGCCAGCAGCCTTCGGACAGTTCACCATAGTCTCAACAATGAGCAGTTCTTC. As protein: CASSLRTVHHSLNNEQFF. Combining the CDR3 with reference TRBV14 and TRBJ2-1 gives the whole variable domain EAGVTQFPSHSVIEKGQTVTLRCDPISGHDNLYWYRRVMGKEIKFLLHFVKESKQDESGMPNNRFLAERTGGTYSTLKVQPAELEDSGVYFCASSLRTVHHSLNNEQFFGPGTRLTVL.

For this clonotype: Being one base from a much bigger clone, this may be a read error. The rearrangement links TRBV6-1 to TRBJ1-5; D uncertain. Germline CDR1 reads MNHNS; CDR2 reads SASEGT. V gave up 11 bases and J gave up 1 base, with 15 bases separating them. The CDR3 totals 14 residues. The CDR3 bases are TGTGCCTCCATACCGGCCGGGAGCAATCAGCCCCAGCATTTT. This sequence encodes CASIPAGSNQPQHF.

This clonotype was seen a few times. The chain carries TRBV29-1 and TRBJ1-4, with a possible D match to TRBD1 (6 bases). From germline, CDR1 is SQVTM and CDR2 ANQGSEA. This CDR3 is 15 amino acids long. V lost 7 bases to trimming and J lost 5 bases, with 20 bases between them. Here the CDR3 reads CSAFPAGAGNEKLFF. The CDR3 nucleotides read TGCAGCGCCTTCCCCGCGGGGGCGGGAAATGAAAAACTGTTTTTT.